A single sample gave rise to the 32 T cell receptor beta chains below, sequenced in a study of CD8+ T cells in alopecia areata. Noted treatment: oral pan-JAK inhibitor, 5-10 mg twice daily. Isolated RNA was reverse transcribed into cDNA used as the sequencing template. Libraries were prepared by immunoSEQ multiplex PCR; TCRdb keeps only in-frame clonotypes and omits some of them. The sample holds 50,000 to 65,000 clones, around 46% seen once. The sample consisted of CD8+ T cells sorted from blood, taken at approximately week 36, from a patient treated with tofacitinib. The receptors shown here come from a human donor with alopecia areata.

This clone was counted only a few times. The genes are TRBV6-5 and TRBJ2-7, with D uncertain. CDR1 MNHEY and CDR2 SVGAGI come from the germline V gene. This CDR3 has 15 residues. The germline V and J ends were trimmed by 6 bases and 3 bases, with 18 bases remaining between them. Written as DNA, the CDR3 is TGTGCCAGCAGATCCTCGATGATGGCCTTCTACGAGCAGTACTTC. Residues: CASRSSMMAFYEQYF.

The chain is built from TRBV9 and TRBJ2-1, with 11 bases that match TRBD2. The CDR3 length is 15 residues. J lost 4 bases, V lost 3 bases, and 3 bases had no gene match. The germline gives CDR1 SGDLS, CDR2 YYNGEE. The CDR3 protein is CASSGGTSGYNEQFF. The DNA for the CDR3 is TGTGCCAGCAGCGGCGGGACTAGCGGTTACAATGAGCAGTTCTTC.

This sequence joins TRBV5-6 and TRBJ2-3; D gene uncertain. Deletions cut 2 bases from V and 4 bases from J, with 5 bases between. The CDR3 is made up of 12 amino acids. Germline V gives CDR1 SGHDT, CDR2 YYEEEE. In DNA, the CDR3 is TGTGCCAGCAGCTTCGGGTCAGATACGCAGTATTTT. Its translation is CASSFGSDTQYF.

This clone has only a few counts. CDR3 in amino acids: CASSPIEENTGELFF. The CDR3 DNA sequence: TGTGCCAGCAGCCCCATAGAGGAGAACACCGGGGAGCTGTTTTTT. The chain recombines TRBV11-2 with TRBJ2-2; D is undetermined. Trimming left V 5 bases short and J 1 base short, with 11 bases between. CDR1 is SGHAT, CDR2 FQNNGV, per germline. The CDR3 spans 15 residues.

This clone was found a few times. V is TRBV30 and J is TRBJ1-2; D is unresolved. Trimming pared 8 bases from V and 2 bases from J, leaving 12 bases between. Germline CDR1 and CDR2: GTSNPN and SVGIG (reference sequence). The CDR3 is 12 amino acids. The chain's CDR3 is CATGSANYGYTF. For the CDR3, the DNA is TGTGCCACCGGCAGCGCAAACTATGGCTACACCTTC.

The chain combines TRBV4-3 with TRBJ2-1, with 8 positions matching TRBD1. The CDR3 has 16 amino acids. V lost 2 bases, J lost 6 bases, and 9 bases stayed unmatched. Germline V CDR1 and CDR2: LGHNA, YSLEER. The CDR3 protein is CASSQRGQGIPNEQFF. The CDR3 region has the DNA TGCGCCAGCAGCCAAAGAGGACAGGGCATTCCCAATGAGCAGTTCTTC.

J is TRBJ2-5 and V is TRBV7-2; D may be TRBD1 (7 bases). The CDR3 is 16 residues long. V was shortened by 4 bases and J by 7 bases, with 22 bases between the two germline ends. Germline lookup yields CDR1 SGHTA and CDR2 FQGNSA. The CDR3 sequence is CASSSRQGLPGVTQYF. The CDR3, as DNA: TGTGCCAGCAGCTCCCGACAGGGCCTACCGGGGGTGACCCAGTACTTC.

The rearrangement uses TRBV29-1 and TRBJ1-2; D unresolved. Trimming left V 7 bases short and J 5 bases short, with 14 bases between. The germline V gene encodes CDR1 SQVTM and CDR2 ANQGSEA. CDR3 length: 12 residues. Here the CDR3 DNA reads TGCAGCGCTAACCGGGAAAATTATGGCTACACCTTC. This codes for CSANRENYGYTF.

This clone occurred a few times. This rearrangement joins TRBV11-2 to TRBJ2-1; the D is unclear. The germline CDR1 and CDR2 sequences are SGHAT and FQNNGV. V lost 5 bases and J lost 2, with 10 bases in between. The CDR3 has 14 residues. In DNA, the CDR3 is TGTGCCAGCAGCCCCCCGGGCCCCTACAATGAGCAGTTCTTC. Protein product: CASSPPGPYNEQFF. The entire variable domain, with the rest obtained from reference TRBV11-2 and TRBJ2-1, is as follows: EAGVAQSPRYKIIEKRQSVAFWCNPISGHATLYWYQQILGQGPKLLIQFQNNGVVDDSQLPKDRFSAERLKGVDSTLKIQPAKLEDSAVYLCASSPPGPYNEQFFGPGTRLTVL.

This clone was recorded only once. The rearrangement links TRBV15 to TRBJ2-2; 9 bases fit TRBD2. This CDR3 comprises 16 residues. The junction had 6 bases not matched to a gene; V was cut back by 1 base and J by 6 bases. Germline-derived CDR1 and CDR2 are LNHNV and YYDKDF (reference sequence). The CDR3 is CATSRAAGGDAGELFF. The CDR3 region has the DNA TGTGCCACCAGCAGAGCTGCGGGAGGGGACGCCGGGGAGCTGTTTTTT.

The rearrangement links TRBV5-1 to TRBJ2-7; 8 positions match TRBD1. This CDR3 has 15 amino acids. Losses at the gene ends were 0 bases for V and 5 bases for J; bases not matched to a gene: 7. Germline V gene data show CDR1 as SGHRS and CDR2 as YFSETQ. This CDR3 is CASSLGTGLPHEQYF. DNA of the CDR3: TGCGCCAGCAGCTTGGGGACAGGGCTTCCCCACGAGCAGTACTTC.

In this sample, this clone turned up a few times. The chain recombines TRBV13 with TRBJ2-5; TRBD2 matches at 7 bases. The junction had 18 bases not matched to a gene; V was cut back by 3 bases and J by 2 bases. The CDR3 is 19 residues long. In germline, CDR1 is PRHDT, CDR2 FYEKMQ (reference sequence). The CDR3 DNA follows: TGTGCCAGCAGCTTCTCCATGGAGCGGGGAGAGAAGGGGCAAGAGACCCAGTACTTC. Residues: CASSFSMERGEKGQETQYF.

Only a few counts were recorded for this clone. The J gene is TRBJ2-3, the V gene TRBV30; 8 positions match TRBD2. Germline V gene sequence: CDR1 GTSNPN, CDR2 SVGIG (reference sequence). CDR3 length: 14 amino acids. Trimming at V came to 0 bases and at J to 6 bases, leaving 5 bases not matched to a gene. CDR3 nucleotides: TGTGCCTGGAGTGTGGTCGGGACTAGGGATACGCAGTATTTT. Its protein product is CAWSVVGTRDTQYF.

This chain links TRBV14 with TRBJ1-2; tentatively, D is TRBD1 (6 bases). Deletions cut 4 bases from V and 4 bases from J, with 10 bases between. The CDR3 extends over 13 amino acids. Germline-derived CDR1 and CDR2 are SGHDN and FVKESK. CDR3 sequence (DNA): TGTGCCAGCAGCCCGGACAGCTCCTATGGCTACACCTTC. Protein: CASSPDSSYGYTF.

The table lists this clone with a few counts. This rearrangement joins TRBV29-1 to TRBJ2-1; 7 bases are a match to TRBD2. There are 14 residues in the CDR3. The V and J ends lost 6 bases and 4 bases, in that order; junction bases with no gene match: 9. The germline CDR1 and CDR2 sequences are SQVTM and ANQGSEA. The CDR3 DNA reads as TGCAGCGTACCATTAGCGGGTCTATACAATGAGCAGTTCTTC. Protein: CSVPLAGLYNEQFF.

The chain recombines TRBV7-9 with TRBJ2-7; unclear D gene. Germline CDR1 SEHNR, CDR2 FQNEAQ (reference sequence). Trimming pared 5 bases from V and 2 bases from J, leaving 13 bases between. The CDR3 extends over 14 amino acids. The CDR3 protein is CASSRVGSTYEQYF. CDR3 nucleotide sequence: TGTGCCAGCAGCAGAGTTGGCAGTACCTACGAGCAGTACTTC.

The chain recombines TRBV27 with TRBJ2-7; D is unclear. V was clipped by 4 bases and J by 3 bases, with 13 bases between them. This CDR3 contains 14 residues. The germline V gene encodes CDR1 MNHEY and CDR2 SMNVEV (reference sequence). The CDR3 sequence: CASSSGPTYYEQYF. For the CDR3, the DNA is TGTGCCAGCAGTTCGGGCCCCACCTACTACGAGCAGTACTTC.

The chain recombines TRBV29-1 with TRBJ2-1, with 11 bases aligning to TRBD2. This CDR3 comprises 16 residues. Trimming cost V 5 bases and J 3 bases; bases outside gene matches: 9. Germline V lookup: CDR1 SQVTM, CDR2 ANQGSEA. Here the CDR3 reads CSVFVLAGEVYNEQFF. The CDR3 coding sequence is TGCAGCGTTTTTGTACTAGCGGGAGAAGTCTACAATGAGCAGTTCTTC.

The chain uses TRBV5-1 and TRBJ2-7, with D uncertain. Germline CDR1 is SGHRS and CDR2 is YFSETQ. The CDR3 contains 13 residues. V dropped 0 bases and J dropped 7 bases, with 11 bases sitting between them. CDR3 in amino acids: CASSLEPRGEQYF. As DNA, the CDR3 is TGCGCCAGCAGCTTGGAACCCCGTGGGGAGCAGTACTTC.

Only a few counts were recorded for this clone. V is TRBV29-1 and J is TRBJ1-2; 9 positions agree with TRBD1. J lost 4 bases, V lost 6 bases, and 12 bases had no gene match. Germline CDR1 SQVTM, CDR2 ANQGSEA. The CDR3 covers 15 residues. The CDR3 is CSVVEGGTGSYGYTF. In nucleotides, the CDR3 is TGCAGCGTGGTCGAAGGCGGGACAGGGAGCTATGGCTACACCTTC.

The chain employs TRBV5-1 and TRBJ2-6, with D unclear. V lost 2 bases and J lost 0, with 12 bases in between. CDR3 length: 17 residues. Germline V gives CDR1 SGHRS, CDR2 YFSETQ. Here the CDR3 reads CASSFEPSNSGANVLTF. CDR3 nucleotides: TGCGCCAGCAGCTTTGAACCTTCGAACTCTGGGGCCAACGTCCTGACTTTC.

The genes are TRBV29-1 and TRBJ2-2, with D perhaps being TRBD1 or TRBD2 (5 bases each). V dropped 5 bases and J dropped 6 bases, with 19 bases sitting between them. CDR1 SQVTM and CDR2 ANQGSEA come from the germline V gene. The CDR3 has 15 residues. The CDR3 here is CSVLTRDRGPGELFF. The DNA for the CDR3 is TGCAGCGTTCTTACCAGGGACCGCGGGCCCGGGGAGCTGTTTTTT.

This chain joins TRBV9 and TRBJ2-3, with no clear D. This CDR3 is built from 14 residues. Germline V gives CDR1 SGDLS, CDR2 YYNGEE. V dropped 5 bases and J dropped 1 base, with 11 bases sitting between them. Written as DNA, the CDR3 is TGTGCCAGCAGTGACGAGTTGGGCACAGATACGCAGTATTTT. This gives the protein CASSDELGTDTQYF.

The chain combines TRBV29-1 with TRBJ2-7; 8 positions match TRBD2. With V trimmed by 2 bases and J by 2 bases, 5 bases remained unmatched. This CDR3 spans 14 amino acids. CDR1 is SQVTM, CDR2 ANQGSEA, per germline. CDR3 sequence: CSVEIGGGTYEQYF. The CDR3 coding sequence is TGCAGCGTTGAAATCGGGGGGGGAACCTACGAGCAGTACTTC.

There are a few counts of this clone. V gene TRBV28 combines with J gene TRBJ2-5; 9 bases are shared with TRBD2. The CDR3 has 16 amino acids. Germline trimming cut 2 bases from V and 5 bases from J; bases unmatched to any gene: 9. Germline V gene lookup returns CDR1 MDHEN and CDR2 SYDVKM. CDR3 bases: TGTGCCAGCAGTTTAATTCTAGCGGGATCTGGGGAGACCCAGTACTTC. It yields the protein CASSLILAGSGETQYF.

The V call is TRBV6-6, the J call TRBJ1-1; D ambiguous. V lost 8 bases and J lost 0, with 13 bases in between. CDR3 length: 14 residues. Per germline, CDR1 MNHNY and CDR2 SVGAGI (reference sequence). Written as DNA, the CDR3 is TGTGCCAGCTACCCACTCACCTTGAACACTGAAGCTTTCTTT. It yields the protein CASYPLTLNTEAFF.

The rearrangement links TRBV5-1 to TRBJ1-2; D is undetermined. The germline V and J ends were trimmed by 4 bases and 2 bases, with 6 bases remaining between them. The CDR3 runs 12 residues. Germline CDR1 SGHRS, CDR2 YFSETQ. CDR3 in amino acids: CASSLDNYGYTF. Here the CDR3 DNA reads TGCGCCAGCAGCCTTGACAACTATGGCTACACCTTC.

The CDR3 nucleotides read TGTGCCAGCAGCCCCGGGACAGGCCTTAATCAGCCCCAGCATTTT. This sequence encodes CASSPGTGLNQPQHF. The chain combines TRBV27 with TRBJ1-5, with 8 bases identical to TRBD1. The CDR3 loop spans 15 amino acids. CDR1 is MNHEY and CDR2 is SMNVEV in the germline V gene (reference sequence). V lost 6 bases and J lost 4; bases outside the gene matches: 8.

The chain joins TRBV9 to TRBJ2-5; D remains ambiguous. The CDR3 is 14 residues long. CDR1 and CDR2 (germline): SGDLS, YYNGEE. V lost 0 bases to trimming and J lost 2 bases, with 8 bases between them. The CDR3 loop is CASSVGAEQETQYF. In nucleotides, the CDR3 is TGTGCCAGCAGCGTAGGGGCGGAACAAGAGACCCAGTACTTC.

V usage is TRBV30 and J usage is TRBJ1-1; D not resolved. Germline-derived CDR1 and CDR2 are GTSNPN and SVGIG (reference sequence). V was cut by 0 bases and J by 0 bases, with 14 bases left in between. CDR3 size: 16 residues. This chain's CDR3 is CAWSVARRSVNTEAFF. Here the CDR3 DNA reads TGTGCCTGGAGTGTGGCCAGGCGGAGTGTGAACACTGAAGCTTTCTTT.

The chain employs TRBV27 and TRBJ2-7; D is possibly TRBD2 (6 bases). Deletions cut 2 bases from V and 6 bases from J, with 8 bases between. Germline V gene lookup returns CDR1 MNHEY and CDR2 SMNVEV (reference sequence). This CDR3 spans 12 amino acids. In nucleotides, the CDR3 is TGTGCCAGCAGTTTAGGGGGGAGCGAGCAGTACTTC. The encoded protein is CASSLGGSEQYF.

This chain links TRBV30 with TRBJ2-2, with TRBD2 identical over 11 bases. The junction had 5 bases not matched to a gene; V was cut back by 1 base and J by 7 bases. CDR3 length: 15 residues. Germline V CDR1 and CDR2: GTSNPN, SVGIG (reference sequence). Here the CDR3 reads CAWSELAGANGELFF. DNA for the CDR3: TGTGCCTGGAGTGAACTAGCGGGAGCTAACGGGGAGCTGTTTTTT.